This TCR beta chain came from a study of cytomegalovirus exposure and HLA in healthy donors. Overall study findings and caveats: There were several of the most significant clusters that appeared linked to common viral pathogens in a later analysis.

60 Vbeta and 13 Jbeta primers were used in PCR. Profiled with immunoSEQ multiplex PCR; TCRdb holds only in-frame clones, not every one. The sample carries about 130,000 clones, approximately 80% recorded once. In the case of this clone: As yet, its antigen is unknown.

The sequenced sample consisted of PBMCs. The receptor was derived from a man between 25 and 39 years old in good health and CMV-seropositive.

CDR3 sequence reads: CASKQASGRPDTQYF. The CDR3 region has the DNA TGTGCCAGCAAGCAGGCGAGCGGGAGGCCAGATACGCAGTATTTT. This chain joins TRBV2 and TRBJ2-3, with 9 bases identical to TRBD2. Unmatched junction bases numbered 9, after V lost 7 bases and J lost 4 bases. Germline values: CDR1 SNHLY, CDR2 FYNNEI. There are 15 residues in the CDR3. The full variable domain, completed using reference TRBV2 and TRBJ2-3, is EPEVTQTPSHQVTQMGQEVILRCVPISNHLYFYWYRQILGQKVEFLVSFYNNEISEKSEIFDDQFSVERPDGSNFTLKIRSTKLEDSAMYFCASKQASGRPDTQYFGPGTRLTVL.